These 6 T cell receptor beta chains share one sample of origin, sequenced in a study of PD-1 blockade in classical Hodgkin lymphoma. The method was immunoSEQ multiplex PCR; TCRdb's version includes in-frame clones alone and lacks a portion of them. This table holds 30,000 to 35,000 clones, 75% to 95% found once. Every single patient, without exception, relapsed after autologous stem cell transplantation, and brentuximab vedotin exposure varied. Magnetic negative selection purified CD4+ T cells from thawed PBMCs. The input for sequencing was CD4+ T cells from blood, taken at baseline. The receptors were gathered from a human donor with classical Hodgkin lymphoma.

The rearrangement joins TRBV7-9 to TRBJ2-2, with D unclear. The CDR3 covers 15 residues. Germline V lookup: CDR1 SEHNR, CDR2 FQNEAQ (reference sequence). V lost 1 base and J 0 bases, leaving 6 bases between the germline ends. Here the CDR3 DNA reads TGTGCCAGCAGCTTAGGACCGTCGAACACCGGGGAGCTGTTTTTT. It is translated as CASSLGPSNTGELFF. The full variable domain, rest sourced from reference TRBV7-9 and TRBJ2-2, is DTGVSQNPRHKITKRGQNVTFRCDPISEHNRLYWYRQTLGQGPEFLTYFQNEAQLEKSRLLSDRFSAERPKGSFSTLEIQRTEQGDSAMYLCASSLGPSNTGELFFGEGSRLTVL.

This chain connects TRBV7-6 to TRBJ1-1, with TRBD1 matching 8 bases. V lost 0 bases to trimming and J lost 7 bases; unmatched junction nucleotides: 7. Germline loops: CDR1 SGHVS, CDR2 FNYEAQ. This CDR3 is built from 15 residues. The CDR3 nucleotides read TGTGCCAGCAGCTTAGCGGGCAGGGGGCAAGGTGAAGCTTTCTTT. Encoded protein: CASSLAGRGQGEAFF. Combining the CDR3 with reference TRBV7-6 and TRBJ1-1 gives the whole variable domain GAGVSQSPRYKVTKRGQDVALRCDPISGHVSLYWYRQALGQGPEFLTYFNYEAQQDKSGLPNDRFSAERPEGSISTLTIQRTEQRDSAMYRCASSLAGRGQGEAFFGQGTRLTVV.

J is TRBJ2-1 and V is TRBV18; D is unclear. Germline CDR1 KGHSH, CDR2 LQKENI. The CDR3 totals 12 residues. V was trimmed by 5 bases and J by 12 bases, leaving 14 bases between them. The CDR3 coding sequence is TGTGCCAGCTCATCCGGAACTGCGTGGCAGTTCTTC. Translation gives CASSSGTAWQFF.

In this sample, this clone turned up a few times. The chain employs TRBV6-5 and TRBJ2-7; 9 nucleotides line up with TRBD2. V was clipped by 2 bases and J by 6 bases; unmatched bases: 5. Germline V lookup: CDR1 MNHEY, CDR2 SVGAGI. CDR3 length: 14 residues. This CDR3 is CASSYGGRASEQYF. The CDR3 nucleotides are TGTGCCAGCAGTTACGGCGGGAGGGCCAGCGAGCAGTACTTC.

This chain links TRBV5-1 with TRBJ1-1; TRBD1 might be the D (5 bases). Per the germline V gene, CDR1 is SGHRS and CDR2 is YFSETQ. The CDR3 sequence is 14 residues long. The germline V and J ends were trimmed by 3 bases and 0 bases, with 9 bases remaining between them. CDR3: CASSSAGMNTEAFF. The CDR3 bases are TGCGCCAGCAGCTCAGCAGGGATGAACACTGAAGCTTTCTTT.

The chain is built from TRBV5-1 and TRBJ1-1; TRBD1 is a possible D gene (5 bases). V lost 2 bases and J 1 base, leaving 24 bases between the germline ends. The CDR3 is made up of 19 amino acids. Germline CDR1 and CDR2: SGHRS and YFSETQ. The CDR3 is CASSLRGTTVSFENTEAFF. The CDR3 coding sequence is TGCGCCAGCAGCTTAAGAGGGACGACGGTCTCTTTTGAGAACACTGAAGCTTTCTTT.